Reported below is one T cell receptor beta chain. The sample belongs to a study of blood T cell repertoires in COVID-19. Study overall: Material from acute and convalescent COVID-19 was sourced from the United States, Italy and Spain. Nucleic acid was either cDNA or gDNA, and it came from T cells, B-cell-depleted T cells, or PBMCs.

This CDR3 has 14 amino acids. The germline gives CDR1 SGHNT, CDR2 YYREEE (reference sequence). The germline V and J ends were trimmed by 0 bases and 2 bases, with 8 bases remaining between them. Per the authors' pipeline: Amplifying reference gene primers gave estimates of nucleated cell counts. Libraries were prepared by immunoSEQ multiplex PCR; TCRdb keeps only in-frame clonotypes and omits some of them. That table supplies the V and J calls and clone size; D and trimming were determined from the DNA. The sample includes approximately 170,000 clones, 86% seen only once; the top ten take 7.5% to 10%.

The V gene is TRBV5-4, the J gene TRBJ1-2, with D possibly being TRBD1 (5 bases). The TCR was taken from a middle-aged man with active or convalescent COVID-19. Sequenced material: peripheral blood. The CDR3 nucleotides are TGTGCCAGCAGCTTGGAGTCAGGGAACTATGGCTACACCTTC. Its protein product is CASSLESGNYGYTF.